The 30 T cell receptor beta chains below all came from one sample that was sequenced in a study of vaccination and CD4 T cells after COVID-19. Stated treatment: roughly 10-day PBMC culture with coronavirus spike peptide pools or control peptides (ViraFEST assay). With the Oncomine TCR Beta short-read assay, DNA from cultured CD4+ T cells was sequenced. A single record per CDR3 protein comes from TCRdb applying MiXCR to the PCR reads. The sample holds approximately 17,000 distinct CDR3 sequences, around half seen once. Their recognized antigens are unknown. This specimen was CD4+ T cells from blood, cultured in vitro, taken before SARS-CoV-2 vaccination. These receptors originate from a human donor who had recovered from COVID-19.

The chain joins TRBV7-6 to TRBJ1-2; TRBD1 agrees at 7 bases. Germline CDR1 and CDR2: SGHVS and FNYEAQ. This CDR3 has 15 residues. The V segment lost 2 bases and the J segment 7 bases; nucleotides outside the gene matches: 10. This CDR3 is CASSLTGAGGSGYTF. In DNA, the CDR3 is TGTGCCAGCAGCTTAACCGGGGCAGGGGGGTCTGGCTACACCTTC.

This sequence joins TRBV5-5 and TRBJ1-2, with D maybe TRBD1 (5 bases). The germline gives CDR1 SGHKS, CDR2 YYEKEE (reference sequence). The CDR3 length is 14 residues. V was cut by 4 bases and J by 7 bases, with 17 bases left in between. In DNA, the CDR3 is TGTGCCAGCAGCCTAGCGGGGACCGGGCCTGGCTACACCTTC. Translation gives CASSLAGTGPGYTF.

The CDR3 bases are TGTGCCAGCAGTTACCAAAGGACGGCCGGAAACACCATATATTTT. It specifies CASSYQRTAGNTIYF. V gene TRBV6-5 combines with J gene TRBJ1-3; no clear D gene. V lost 2 bases, J lost 4 bases, and 12 bases lay in between. CDR1 is MNHEY and CDR2 is SVGAGI in the germline V gene. The CDR3 consists of 15 residues.

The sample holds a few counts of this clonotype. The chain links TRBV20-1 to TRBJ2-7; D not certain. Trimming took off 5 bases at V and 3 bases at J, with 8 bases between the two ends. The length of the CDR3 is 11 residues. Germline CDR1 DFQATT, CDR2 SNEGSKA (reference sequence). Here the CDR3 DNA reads TGCAGTGCTGGCGGAGACTACGAGCAGTACTTC. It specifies CSAGGDYEQYF.

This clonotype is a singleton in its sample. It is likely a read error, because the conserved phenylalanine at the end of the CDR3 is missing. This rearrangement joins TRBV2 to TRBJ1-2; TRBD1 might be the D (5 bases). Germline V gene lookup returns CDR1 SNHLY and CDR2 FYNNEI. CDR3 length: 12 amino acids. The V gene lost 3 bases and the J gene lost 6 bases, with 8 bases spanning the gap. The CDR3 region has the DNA TGTGCCAGCAGTGATCAGGGCGATGGCTACACCCTC. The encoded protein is CASSDQGDGYTL.

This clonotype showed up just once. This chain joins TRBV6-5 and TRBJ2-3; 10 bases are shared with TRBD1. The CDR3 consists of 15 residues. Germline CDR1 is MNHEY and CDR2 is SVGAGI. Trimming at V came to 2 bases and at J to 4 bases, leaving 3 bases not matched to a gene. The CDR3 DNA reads TGTGCCAGCAGTTACGGGACAGGGGTATCAGATACGCAGTATTTT. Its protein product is CASSYGTGVSDTQYF.

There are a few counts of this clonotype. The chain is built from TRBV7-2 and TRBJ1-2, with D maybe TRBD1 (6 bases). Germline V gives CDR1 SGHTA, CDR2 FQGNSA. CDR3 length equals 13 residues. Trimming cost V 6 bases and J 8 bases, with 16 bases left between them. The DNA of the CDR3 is TGTGCCAGCAGTCCCCAACAGGGCTTCGGCTACACCTTC. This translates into CASSPQQGFGYTF.

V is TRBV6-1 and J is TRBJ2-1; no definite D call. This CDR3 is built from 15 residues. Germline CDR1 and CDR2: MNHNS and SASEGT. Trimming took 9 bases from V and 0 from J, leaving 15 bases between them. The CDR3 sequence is CASTIGFSSYNEQFF. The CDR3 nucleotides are TGTGCCAGTACCATAGGGTTTAGCTCCTACAATGAGCAGTTCTTC.

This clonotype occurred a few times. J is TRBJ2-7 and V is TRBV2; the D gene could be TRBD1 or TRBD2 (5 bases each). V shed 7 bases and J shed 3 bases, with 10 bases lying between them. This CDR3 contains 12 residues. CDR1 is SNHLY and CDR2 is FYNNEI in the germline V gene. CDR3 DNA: TGTGCCAGCATGGGACGGGACTACGAGCAGTACTTC. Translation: CASMGRDYEQYF.

The CDR3 DNA reads as TGCAGTGCTAGAGCGGTTCGAGCGGGAGGCCTTATCCAAGAGACCCAGTACTTC. Protein product: CSARAVRAGGLIQETQYF. The chain couples TRBV20-1 to TRBJ2-5; 9 bases fit TRBD2. Germline CDR1 reads DFQATT; CDR2 reads SNEGSKA (reference sequence). The ends lost 1 base at V and 1 base at J; junction bases unmatched: 13. The CDR3 has 18 amino acids.

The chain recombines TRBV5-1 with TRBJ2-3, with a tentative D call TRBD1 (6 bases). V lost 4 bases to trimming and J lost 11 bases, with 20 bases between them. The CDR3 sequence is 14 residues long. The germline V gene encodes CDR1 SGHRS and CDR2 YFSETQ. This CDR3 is CASSLEGPQGRQYF. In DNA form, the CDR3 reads TGCGCCAGCAGCCTAGAGGGACCACAGGGACGGCAGTATTTT.

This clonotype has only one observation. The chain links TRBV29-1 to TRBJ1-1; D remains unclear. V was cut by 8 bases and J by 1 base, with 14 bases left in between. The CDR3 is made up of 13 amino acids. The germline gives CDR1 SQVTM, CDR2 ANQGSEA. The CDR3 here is CSSRENRNTEAFF. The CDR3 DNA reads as TGCAGCTCCCGAGAGAACAGGAACACTGAAGCTTTCTTT.

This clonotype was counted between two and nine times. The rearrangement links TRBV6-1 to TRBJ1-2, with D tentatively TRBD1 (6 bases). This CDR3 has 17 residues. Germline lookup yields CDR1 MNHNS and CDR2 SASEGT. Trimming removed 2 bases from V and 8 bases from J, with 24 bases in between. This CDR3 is CASSETLYRTAPNGYTF. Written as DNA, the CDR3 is TGTGCCAGCAGTGAAACCTTATATAGGACAGCCCCCAACGGCTACACCTTC.

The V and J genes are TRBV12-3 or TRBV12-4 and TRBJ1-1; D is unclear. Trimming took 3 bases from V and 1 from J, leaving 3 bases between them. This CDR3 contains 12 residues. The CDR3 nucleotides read TGTGCCAGCAGTTTCGGGAACACTGAAGCTTTCTTT. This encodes CASSFGNTEAFF.

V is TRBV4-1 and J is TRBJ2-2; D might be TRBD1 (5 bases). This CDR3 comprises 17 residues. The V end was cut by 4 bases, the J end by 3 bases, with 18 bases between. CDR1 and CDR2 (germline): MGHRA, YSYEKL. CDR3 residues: CASSPGYRTEYTGELFF. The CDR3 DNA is TGCGCCAGCAGCCCAGGGTATCGCACCGAGTACACCGGGGAGCTGTTTTTT.

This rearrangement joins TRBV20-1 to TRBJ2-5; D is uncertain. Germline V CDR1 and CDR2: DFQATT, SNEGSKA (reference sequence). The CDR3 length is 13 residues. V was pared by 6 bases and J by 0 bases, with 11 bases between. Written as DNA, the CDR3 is TGCAGTGCCCCGTCGGAGTACCAAGAGACCCAGTACTTC. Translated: CSAPSEYQETQYF.

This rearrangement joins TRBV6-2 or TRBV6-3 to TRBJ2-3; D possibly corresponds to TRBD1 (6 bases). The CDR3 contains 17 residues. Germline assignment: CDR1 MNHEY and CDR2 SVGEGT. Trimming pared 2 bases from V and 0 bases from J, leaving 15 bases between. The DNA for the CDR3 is TGTGCCAGCAGTTACGCTCAACCGGGACATAGCACAGATACGCAGTATTTT. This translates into CASSYAQPGHSTDTQYF.

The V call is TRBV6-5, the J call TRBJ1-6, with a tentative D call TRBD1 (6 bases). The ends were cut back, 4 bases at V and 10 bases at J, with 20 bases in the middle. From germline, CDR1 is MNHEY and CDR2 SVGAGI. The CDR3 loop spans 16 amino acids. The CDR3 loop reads CASSSKGGQGSSPLHF. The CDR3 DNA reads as TGTGCCAGCAGTTCCAAGGGAGGGCAGGGGAGCTCACCCCTCCACTTT.

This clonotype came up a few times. The CDR3 spells CASSSAAGVIYNEQFF. The DNA of the CDR3 is TGTGCCAGCAGTTCCGCCGCGGGAGTCATCTACAATGAGCAGTTCTTC. The V call is TRBV27, the J call TRBJ2-1; 7 nucleotides align to TRBD2. Germline CDR1 reads MNHEY; CDR2 reads SMNVEV (reference sequence). This CDR3 region has 16 residues. The junction had 9 bases not matched to a gene; V was cut back by 4 bases and J by 3 bases.

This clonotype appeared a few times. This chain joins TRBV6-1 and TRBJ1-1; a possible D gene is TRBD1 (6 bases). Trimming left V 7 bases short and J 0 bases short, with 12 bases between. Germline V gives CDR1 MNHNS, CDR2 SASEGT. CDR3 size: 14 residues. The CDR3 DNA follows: TGTGCCAGCAATCAGGGGCTCATGAACACTGAAGCTTTCTTT. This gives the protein CASNQGLMNTEAFF.

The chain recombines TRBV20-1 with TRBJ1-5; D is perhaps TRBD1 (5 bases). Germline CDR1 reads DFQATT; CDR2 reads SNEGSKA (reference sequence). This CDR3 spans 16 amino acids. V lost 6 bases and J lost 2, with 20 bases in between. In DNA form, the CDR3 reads TGCAGTGCCGAACTTGGACACCCCGATGGCAATCAGCCCCAGCATTTT. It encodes CSAELGHPDGNQPQHF.

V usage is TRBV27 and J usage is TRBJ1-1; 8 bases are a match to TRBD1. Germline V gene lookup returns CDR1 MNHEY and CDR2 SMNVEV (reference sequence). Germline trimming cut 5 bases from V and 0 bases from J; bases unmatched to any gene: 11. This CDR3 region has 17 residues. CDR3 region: CASSPRTGRGLNTEAFF. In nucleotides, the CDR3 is TGTGCCAGCAGTCCCCGGACAGGGAGAGGGTTGAACACTGAAGCTTTCTTT.

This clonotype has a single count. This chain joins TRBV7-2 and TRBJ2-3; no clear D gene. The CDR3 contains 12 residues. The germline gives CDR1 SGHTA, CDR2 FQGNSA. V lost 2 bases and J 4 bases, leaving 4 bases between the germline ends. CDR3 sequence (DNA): TGTGCCAGCAGCTTAAACGCAGATACGCAGTATTTT. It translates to CASSLNADTQYF.

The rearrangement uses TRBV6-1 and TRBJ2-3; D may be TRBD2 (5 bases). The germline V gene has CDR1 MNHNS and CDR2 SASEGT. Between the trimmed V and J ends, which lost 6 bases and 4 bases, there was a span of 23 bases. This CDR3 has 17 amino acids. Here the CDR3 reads CASRVDYGAVLPDTQYF. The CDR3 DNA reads TGTGCCAGCAGGGTCGACTACGGAGCGGTATTGCCAGATACGCAGTATTTT.

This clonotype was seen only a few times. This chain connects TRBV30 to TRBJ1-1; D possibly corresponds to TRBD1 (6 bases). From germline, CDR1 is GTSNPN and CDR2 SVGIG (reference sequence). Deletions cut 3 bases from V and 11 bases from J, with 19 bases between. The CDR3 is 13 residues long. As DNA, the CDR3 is TGTGCCTGGAGCGCCTCGGGGGACACTGCCGCTTTCTTT. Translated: CAWSASGDTAAFF.

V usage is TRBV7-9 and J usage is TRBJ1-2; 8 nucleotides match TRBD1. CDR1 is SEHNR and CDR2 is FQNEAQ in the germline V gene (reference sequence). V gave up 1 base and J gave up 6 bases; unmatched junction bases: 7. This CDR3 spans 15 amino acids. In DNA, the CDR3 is TGTGCCAGCAGCTTAGATCAGGGGGCGTTGCATGGCTACACCTTC. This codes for CASSLDQGALHGYTF.

The CDR3 is CASSLGGRSGEAFF. The CDR3, as DNA: TGTGCCAGCAGTTTAGGTGGCAGGAGTGGTGAAGCTTTCTTT. The chain links TRBV12-3 or TRBV12-4 to TRBJ1-1; D call uncertain. V gave up 1 base and J gave up 7 bases, with 13 bases separating them. CDR3 size: 14 residues.

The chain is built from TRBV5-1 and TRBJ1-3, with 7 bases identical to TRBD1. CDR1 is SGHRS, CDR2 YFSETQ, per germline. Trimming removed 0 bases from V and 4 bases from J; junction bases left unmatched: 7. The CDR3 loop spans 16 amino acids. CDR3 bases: TGCGCCAGCAGCTTGGAGGGCAGGGGGACAGGAAACACCATATATTTT. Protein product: CASSLEGRGTGNTIYF.

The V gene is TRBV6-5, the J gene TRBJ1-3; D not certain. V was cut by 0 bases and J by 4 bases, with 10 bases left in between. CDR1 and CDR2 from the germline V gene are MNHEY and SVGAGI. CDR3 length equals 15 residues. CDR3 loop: CASSYSEGGGNTIYF. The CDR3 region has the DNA TGTGCCAGCAGTTACTCAGAGGGCGGAGGAAACACCATATATTTT.

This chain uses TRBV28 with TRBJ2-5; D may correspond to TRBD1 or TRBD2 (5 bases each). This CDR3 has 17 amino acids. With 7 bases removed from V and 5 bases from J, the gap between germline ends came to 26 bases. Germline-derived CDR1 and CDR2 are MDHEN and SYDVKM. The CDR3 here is CASINGAGQPAVETQYF. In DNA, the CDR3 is TGTGCCAGCATCAACGGGGCCGGGCAGCCGGCGGTGGAGACCCAGTACTTC.